Following are 7 T cell receptor beta chains from one sample sequenced in a study of cytomegalovirus exposure and HLA in healthy donors. A multiplex PCR was run with 60 Vbeta primers and 13 Jbeta primers. The protocol was immunoSEQ multiplex PCR, while the TCRdb copy is restricted to in-frame clones and leaves out a portion. The sample contains fewer than 180,000 clones, around 79% of which appear only once. The sequenced material came from PBMCs. These receptors all stem from a man in his fifties in good health and CMV-seropositive.

About this clone: The same CDR3 can be traced to other DNA sequences in this sample. V and J are TRBV5-6 and TRBJ1-5, with a weak D call TRBD1 (6 bases). In germline, CDR1 is SGHDT, CDR2 YYEEEE. Trimming stripped 0 bases from V and 2 bases from J, with 12 bases between. The CDR3 is 16 residues long. In DNA form, the CDR3 reads TGTGCCAGCAGCTTGGGGGCTGGGGGCGGCAATCAGCCCCAGCATTTT. Amino acid sequence: CASSLGAGGGNQPQHF.

This clone was recorded a few times. The chain links TRBV28 to TRBJ1-3; TRBD1 aligns across 8 bases. The CDR3 has 12 amino acids. J was trimmed by 4 bases and V by 8 bases; bases with no gene match: 1. The germline CDR1 and CDR2 sequences are MDHEN and SYDVKM. The chain's CDR3 is CASRTGGNTIYF. The CDR3 bases are TGTGCCAGCCGGACAGGGGGAAACACCATATATTTT.

The chain uses TRBV18 and TRBJ1-1; 11 bases map to TRBD1. The CDR3 has 16 residues. Trimming cost V 1 base and J 4 bases; bases outside gene matches: 5. The germline V gene encodes CDR1 KGHSH and CDR2 LQKENI. The CDR3 nucleotides are TGTGCCAGCTCACCACGAGGACAGGGGGCTGGCACTGAAGCTTTCTTT. Amino acids: CASSPRGQGAGTEAFF. The full variable domain, its missing parts supplied by reference TRBV18 and TRBJ1-1, is NAGVMQNPRHLVRRRGQEARLRCSPMKGHSHVYWYRQLPEEGLKFMVYLQKENIIDESGMPKERFSAEFPKEGPSILRIQQVVRGDSAAYFCASSPRGQGAGTEAFFGQGTRLTVV.

The sample holds one count of this clone. This chain joins TRBV7-2 and TRBJ2-1; D possibly corresponds to TRBD1 (6 bases). Deletions cut 5 bases from V and 9 bases from J, with 14 bases between. This CDR3 comprises 13 residues. Germline loops: CDR1 SGHTA, CDR2 FQGNSA. The CDR3 loop reads CASSQGTGSEQFF. The DNA of the CDR3 is TGTGCCAGCAGCCAGGGTACAGGGAGTGAGCAGTTCTTC.

The chain joins TRBV30 to TRBJ2-7; 10 bases are shared with TRBD1. Germline loops: CDR1 GTSNPN, CDR2 SVGIG (reference sequence). V dropped 8 bases and J dropped 3; count of bases not matched to a gene: 4. The CDR3 consists of 12 residues. This CDR3 is CAGRTGGYEQYF. In DNA, the CDR3 is TGTGCCGGGCGGACAGGGGGCTACGAGCAGTACTTC.

With regard to this clone: Other DNA sequences in the sample encode the same CDR3. This chain uses TRBV7-3 with TRBJ1-2; D is perhaps TRBD1 (5 bases). Trimming left V 5 bases short and J 5 bases short, with 12 bases between. This CDR3 spans 13 amino acids. Looked up from germline, CDR1 is SGHTA and CDR2 is FQGTGA. CDR3 sequence (DNA): TGTGCCAGCAGCCCAGGGCCGGAATATGGCTACACCTTC. It specifies CASSPGPEYGYTF.

The gene calls are TRBV19 and TRBJ2-5; weak D call: TRBD2 (6 bases). Near its end, the DNA agrees better with TRBJ2-7, so the J call may be wrong. Germline V CDR1 and CDR2: LNHDA, SQIVND (reference sequence). The CDR3 is 15 residues long. CDR3 sequence (DNA): TGTGCCAGTAGTATATCTCGCGGGGCCTCCTACGAGCAGTACTTC. Its translation: CASSISRGASYEQYF.